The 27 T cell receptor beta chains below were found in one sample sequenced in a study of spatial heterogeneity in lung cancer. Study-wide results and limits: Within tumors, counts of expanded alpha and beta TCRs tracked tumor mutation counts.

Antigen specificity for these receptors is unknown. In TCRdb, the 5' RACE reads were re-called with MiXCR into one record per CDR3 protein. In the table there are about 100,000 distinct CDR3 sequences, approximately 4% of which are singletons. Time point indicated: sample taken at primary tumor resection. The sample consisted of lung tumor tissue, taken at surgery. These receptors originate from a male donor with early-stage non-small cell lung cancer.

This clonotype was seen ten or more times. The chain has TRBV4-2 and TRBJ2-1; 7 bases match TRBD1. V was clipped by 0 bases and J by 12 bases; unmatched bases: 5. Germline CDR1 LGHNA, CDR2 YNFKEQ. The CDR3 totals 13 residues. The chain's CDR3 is CASSQERGLVQFF. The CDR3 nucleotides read TGTGCCAGCAGCCAAGAAAGGGGGCTTGTGCAGTTCTTC.

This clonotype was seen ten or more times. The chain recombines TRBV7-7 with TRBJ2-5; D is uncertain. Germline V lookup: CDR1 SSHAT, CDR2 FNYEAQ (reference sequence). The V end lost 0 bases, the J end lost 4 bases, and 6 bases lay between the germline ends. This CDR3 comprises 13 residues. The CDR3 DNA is TGTGCCAGCAGCTTAGCCGGCTCAGAGACCCAGTACTTC. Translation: CASSLAGSETQYF.

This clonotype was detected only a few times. CDR3 coding DNA: TGTGCCAGCAGTCCCGGACAGCTCTATGGCTACACCTTC. It is translated as CASSPGQLYGYTF. The J gene is TRBJ1-2, the V gene TRBV6-1; D is possibly TRBD1 (6 bases). The CDR3 covers 13 residues. The V gene lost 5 bases and the J gene lost 4 bases, with 11 bases spanning the gap. Germline V gives CDR1 MNHNS, CDR2 SASEGT.

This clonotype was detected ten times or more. The CDR3 here is CASSLGLGNTIYF. CDR3 DNA sequence: TGTGCCAGCAGTTTAGGCCTTGGAAACACCATATATTTT. The rearrangement uses TRBV12-3 or TRBV12-4 and TRBJ1-3; D ambiguous. V gave up 1 base and J gave up 3 bases, with 4 bases separating them. This CDR3 has 13 amino acids.

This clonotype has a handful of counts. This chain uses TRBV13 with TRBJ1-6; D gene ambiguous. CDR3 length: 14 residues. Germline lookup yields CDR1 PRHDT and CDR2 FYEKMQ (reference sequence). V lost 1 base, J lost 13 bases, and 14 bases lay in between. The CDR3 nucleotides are TGTGCCAGCAGCTTAGACGCCAGTCACCCCCCCCTCCACTTT. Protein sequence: CASSLDASHPPLHF.

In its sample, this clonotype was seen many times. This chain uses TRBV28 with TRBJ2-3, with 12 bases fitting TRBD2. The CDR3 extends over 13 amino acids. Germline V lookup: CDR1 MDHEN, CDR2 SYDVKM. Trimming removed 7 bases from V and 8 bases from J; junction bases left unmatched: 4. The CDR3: CASKLAGGGTQYF. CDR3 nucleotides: TGTGCCAGCAAACTAGCGGGAGGAGGTACGCAGTATTTT.

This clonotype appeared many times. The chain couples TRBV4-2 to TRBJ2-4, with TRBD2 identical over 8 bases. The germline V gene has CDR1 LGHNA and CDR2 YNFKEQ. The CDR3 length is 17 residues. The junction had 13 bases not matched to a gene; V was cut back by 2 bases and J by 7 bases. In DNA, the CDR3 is TGTGCCAGCAGCCAACCTAACAGCGGGAGTATGGCGAACATTCAGTACTTC. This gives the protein CASSQPNSGSMANIQYF.

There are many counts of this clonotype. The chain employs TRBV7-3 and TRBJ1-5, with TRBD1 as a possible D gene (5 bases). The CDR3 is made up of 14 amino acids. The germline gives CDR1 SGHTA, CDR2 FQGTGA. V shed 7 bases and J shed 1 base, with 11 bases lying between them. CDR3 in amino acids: CASKGVRSNQPQHF. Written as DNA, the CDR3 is TGTGCCAGCAAAGGGGTTAGGAGCAATCAGCCCCAGCATTTT.

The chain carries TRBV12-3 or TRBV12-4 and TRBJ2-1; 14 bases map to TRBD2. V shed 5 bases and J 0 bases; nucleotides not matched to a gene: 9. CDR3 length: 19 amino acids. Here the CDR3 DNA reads TGTGCCAGCAGTCACCCGACTAGCGGGAGGGCCGGCTCCTACAATGAGCAGTTCTTC. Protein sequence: CASSHPTSGRAGSYNEQFF.

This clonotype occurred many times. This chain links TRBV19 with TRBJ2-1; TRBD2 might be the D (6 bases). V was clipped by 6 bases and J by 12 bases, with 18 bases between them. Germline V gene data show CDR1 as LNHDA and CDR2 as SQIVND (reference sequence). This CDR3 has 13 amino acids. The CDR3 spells CASRGPRRDGQFF. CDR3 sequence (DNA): TGTGCCAGTAGAGGACCGAGGCGGGACGGGCAGTTCTTC.

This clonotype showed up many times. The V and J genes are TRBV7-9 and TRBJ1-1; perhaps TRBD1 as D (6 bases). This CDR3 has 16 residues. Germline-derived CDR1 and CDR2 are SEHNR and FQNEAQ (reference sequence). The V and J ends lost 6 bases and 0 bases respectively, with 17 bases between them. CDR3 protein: CASRKVPGQLNTEAFF. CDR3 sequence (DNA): TGTGCCAGCAGGAAAGTTCCGGGACAACTGAACACTGAAGCTTTCTTT.

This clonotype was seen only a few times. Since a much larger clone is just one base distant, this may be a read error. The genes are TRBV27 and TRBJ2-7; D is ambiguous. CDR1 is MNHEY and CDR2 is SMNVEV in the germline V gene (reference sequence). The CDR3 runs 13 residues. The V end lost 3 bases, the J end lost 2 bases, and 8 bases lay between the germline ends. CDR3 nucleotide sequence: TGTGCCAGCAGTTTTGGGGAAGCCTACGAGCAGTACTTC. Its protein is CASSFGEAYEQYF.

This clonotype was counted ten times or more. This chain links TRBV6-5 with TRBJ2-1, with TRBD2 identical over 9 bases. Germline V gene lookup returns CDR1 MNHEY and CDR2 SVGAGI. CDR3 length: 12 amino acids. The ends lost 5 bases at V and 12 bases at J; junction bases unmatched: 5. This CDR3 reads CASSRLAGRQFF. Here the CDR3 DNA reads TGTGCCAGCAGTCGTCTAGCGGGGAGGCAGTTCTTC.

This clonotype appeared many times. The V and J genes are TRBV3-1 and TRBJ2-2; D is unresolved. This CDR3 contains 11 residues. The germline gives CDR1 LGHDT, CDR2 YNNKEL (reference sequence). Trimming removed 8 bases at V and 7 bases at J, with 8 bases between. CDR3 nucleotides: TGTGCCAGCGAGTCTGGCGGGGAGCTGTTTTTT. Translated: CASESGGELFF.

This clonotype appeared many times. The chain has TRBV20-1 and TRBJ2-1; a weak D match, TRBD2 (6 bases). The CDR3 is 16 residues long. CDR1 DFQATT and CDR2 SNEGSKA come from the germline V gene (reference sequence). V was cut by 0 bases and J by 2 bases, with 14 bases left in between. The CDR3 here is CSARDRQRAAYNEQFF. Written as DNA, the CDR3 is TGCAGTGCTAGAGATCGCCAGCGGGCCGCCTACAATGAGCAGTTCTTC.

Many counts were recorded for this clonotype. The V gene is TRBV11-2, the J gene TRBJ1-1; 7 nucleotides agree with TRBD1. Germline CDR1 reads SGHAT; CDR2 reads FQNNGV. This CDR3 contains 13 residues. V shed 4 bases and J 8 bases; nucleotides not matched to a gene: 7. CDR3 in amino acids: CASSSPKTGEAFF. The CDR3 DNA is TGTGCCAGCAGCTCACCCAAGACAGGGGAAGCTTTCTTT.

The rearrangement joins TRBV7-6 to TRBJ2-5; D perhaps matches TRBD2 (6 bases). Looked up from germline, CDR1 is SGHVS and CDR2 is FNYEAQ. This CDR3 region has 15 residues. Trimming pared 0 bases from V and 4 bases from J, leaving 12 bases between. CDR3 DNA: TGTGCCAGCAGCTTAGCGATGACGGGAGCAGAGACCCAGTACTTC. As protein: CASSLAMTGAETQYF.

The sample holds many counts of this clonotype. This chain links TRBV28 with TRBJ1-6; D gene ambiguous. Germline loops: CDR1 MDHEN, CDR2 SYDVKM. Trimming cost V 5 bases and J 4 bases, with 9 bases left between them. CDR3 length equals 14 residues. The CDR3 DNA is TGTGCCAGCAGTCCCCCAGGATATAATTCACCCCTCCACTTT. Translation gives CASSPPGYNSPLHF.

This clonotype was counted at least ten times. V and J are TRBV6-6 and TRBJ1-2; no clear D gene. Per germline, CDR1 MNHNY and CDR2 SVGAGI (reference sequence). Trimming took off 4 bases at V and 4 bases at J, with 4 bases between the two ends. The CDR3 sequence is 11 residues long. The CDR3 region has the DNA TGTGCCAGCAGTTCCGTCTATGGCTACACCTTC. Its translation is CASSSVYGYTF.

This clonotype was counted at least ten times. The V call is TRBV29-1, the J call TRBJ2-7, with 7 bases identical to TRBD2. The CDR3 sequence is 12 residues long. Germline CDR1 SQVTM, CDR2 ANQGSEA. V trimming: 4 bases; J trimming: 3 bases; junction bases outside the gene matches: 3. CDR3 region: CSVGERGYEQYF. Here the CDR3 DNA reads TGCAGCGTTGGGGAGCGGGGCTACGAGCAGTACTTC.

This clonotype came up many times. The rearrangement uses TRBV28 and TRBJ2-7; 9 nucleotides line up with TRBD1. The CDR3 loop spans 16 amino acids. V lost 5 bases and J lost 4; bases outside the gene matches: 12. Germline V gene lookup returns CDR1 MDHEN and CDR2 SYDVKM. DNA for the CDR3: TGTGCCAGCAGTAGCACCCCGGACAGGGGATTTTACGAGCAGTACTTC. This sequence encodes CASSSTPDRGFYEQYF. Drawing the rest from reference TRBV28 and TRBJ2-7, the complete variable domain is DVKVTQSSRYLVKRTGEKVFLECVQDMDHENMFWYRQDPGLGLRLIYFSYDVKMKEKGDIPEGYSVSREKKERFSLILESASTNQTSMYLCASSSTPDRGFYEQYFGPGTRLTVT.

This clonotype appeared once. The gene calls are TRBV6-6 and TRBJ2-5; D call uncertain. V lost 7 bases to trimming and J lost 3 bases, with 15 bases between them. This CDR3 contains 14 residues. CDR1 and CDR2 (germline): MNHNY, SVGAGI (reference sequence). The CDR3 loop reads CASTATLMEETQYF. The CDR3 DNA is TGTGCCAGCACCGCGACCCTGATGGAAGAGACCCAGTACTTC.

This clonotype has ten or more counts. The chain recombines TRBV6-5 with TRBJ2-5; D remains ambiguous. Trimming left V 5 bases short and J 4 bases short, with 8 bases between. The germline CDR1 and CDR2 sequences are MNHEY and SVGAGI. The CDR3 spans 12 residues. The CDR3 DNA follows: TGTGCCAGCAGTAATCCGGGAGAGACCCAGTACTTC. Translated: CASSNPGETQYF.

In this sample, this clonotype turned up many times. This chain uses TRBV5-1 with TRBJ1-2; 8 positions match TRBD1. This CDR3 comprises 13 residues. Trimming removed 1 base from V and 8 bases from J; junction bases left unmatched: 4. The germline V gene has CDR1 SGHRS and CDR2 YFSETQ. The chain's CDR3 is CASSLTGGRGYTF. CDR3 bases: TGCGCCAGCAGCTTGACAGGGGGTCGAGGCTACACCTTC.

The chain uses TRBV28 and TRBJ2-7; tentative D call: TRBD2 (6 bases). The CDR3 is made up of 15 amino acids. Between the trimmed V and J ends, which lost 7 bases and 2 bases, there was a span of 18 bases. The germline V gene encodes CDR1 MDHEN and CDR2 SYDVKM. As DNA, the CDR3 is TGTGCCAGCACGGGGTGGGGAGGCCGAGCCTACGAGCAGTACTTC. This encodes CASTGWGGRAYEQYF.

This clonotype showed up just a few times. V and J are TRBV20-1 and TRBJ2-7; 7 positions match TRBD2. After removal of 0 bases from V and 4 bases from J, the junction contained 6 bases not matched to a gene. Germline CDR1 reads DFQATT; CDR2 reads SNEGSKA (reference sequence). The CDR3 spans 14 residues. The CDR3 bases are TGCAGTGCTAGAGATGTTCGAGCGGGATACGAGCAGTACTTC. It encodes CSARDVRAGYEQYF.

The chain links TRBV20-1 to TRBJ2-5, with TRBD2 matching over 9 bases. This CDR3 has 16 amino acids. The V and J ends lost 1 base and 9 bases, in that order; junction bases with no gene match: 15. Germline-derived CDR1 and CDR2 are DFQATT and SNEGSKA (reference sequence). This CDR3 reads CSARGGSGSKVSAQYF. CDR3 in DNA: TGCAGTGCTAGAGGTGGTAGCGGGAGTAAAGTATCGGCCCAGTACTTC.